The rows below give T cell receptor beta chains drawn from one sample of a study of OX40 agonist ivuxolimab in advanced cancers. Produced via immunoSEQ multiplex PCR; TCRdb's table is partial and in-frame only. Of about 22,000 clones in the sample, approximately 85% were seen once. The sequencing here drew on CD4+ or CD8+ T cells sorted from blood, taken in a trial of the OX40 agonist ivuxolimab. Receptors were obtained from an adult with an advanced solid tumor such as melanoma, head and neck, liver or kidney cancer. CDR3s include the opening cysteine and the closing phenylalanine or tryptophan. The order of the fields is clone size, V gene, J gene, D gene, CDR3 DNA, CDR3 protein. D genes are given only for firm matches. Clone size appears in some rows only: once, few, many, or a class for an expanded clone.

clone size: NA
V gene: TRBV27
J gene: TRBJ2-7
D gene: NA
CDR3 DNA: TGTGCCAGCAGCCCCGGGCCGGACTCCTACGAGCAGTACTTC
CDR3 protein: CASSPGPDSYEQYF

clone size: NA
V gene: TRBV27
J gene: TRBJ2-7
D gene: NA
CDR3 DNA: TGTGCCAGCAGTTTTGAGCCGAGCTCCTACGAGCAGTACTTC
CDR3 protein: CASSFEPSSYEQYF

clone size: NA
V gene: TRBV23-1
J gene: TRBJ2-1
D gene: NA
CDR3 DNA: TGCGCCAGCAGCCGAGGGGGGAACGAGCAGTTCTTC
CDR3 protein: CASSRGGNEQFF

clone size: once
V gene: TRBV9
J gene: TRBJ1-2
D gene: NA
CDR3 DNA: TGTGCCAGCAGCGGCTTCGGCGGGGGGGACTATGGCTACACCTTC
CDR3 protein: CASSGFGGGDYGYTF

clone size: NA
V gene: TRBV29-1
J gene: TRBJ1-1
D gene: NA
CDR3 DNA: TGCAGCGCCCCGGATACTGAAGCTTTCTTT
CDR3 protein: CSAPDTEAFF

clone size: NA
V gene: TRBV28
J gene: TRBJ2-5
D gene: NA
CDR3 DNA: TGTGCCAGCAGTTTCCCCGGGGGGCCTCGGGGGGAGACCCAGTACTTC
CDR3 protein: CASSFPGGPRGETQYF

clone size: NA
V gene: TRBV10-3
J gene: TRBJ2-3
D gene: NA
CDR3 DNA: TGTGCCATCAGTGAGGTCCTCTCCCCCGATACGCAGTATTTT
CDR3 protein: CAISEVLSPDTQYF

clone size: NA
V gene: TRBV19
J gene: TRBJ1-4
D gene: NA
CDR3 DNA: TGTGCCAGCCGCTTGGTACCTAATGAAAAACTGTTTTTT
CDR3 protein: CASRLVPNEKLFF

clone size: NA
V gene: TRBV9
J gene: TRBJ2-3
D gene: NA
CDR3 DNA: TGTGCCAGCAGCGTAGGGTATACGCAGTATTTT
CDR3 protein: CASSVGYTQYF

clone size: NA
V gene: TRBV21-1
J gene: TRBJ2-2
D gene: NA
CDR3 DNA: TGTGCCAGCAGCAAAGTTCGGGGGGATGACGGGGAGCTGTTTTTT
CDR3 protein: CASSKVRGDDGELFF

clone size: NA
V gene: TRBV4-3
J gene: TRBJ2-7
D gene: TRBD1
CDR3 DNA: TGCGCCAGCAGCGGGACAGGGGGCTACGAGCAGTACTTC
CDR3 protein: CASSGTGGYEQYF

clone size: NA
V gene: TRBV7-9
J gene: TRBJ1-1
D gene: TRBD1
CDR3 DNA: TGTGCCAGCAGCCACGCCCGACAGGGGGGCATGAACACTGAAGCTTTCTTT
CDR3 protein: CASSHARQGGMNTEAFF

clone size: few
V gene: TRBV5-6
J gene: TRBJ1-1
D gene: NA
CDR3 DNA: TGTGCCAGCAGTTATTTGAACACTGAAGCTTTCTTT
CDR3 protein: CASSYLNTEAFF

clone size: NA
V gene: TRBV19
J gene: TRBJ1-1
D gene: NA
CDR3 DNA: TGTGCCAGTAGTCTAAGGGCGGCTGAAGCTTTCTTT
CDR3 protein: CASSLRAAEAFF

clone size: NA
V gene: TRBV4-3
J gene: TRBJ2-7
D gene: NA
CDR3 DNA: TGCGCCAGCAGCCAAGGGCCAGGATCTCCCTACGAGCAGTACTTC
CDR3 protein: CASSQGPGSPYEQYF

clone size: NA
V gene: TRBV11-2
J gene: TRBJ1-1
D gene: NA
CDR3 DNA: TGTGCCAGCAGCTTAGGCGCAGGAGTCGACACTGAAGCTTTCTTT
CDR3 protein: CASSLGAGVDTEAFF

clone size: NA
V gene: TRBV19
J gene: TRBJ2-5
D gene: NA
CDR3 DNA: TGTGCCAGTAGTGAACACCAAGAGACCCAGTACTTC
CDR3 protein: CASSEHQETQYF

clone size: NA
V gene: TRBV28
J gene: TRBJ1-5
D gene: NA
CDR3 DNA: TGTGCCAGCAGTTTTGGTGCAGGGTTAGGGCCCCAGCATTTT
CDR3 protein: CASSFGAGLGPQHF

clone size: once
V gene: TRBV5-1
J gene: TRBJ2-1
D gene: NA
CDR3 DNA: TGCGCCAGCAGCTTGGGGGACGTAGGAATGAATGAGCAGTTCTTC
CDR3 protein: CASSLGDVGMNEQFF

clone size: NA
V gene: TRBV6-5
J gene: TRBJ2-7
D gene: NA
CDR3 DNA: TGTGCCAGCAGTTATCCCGCCCCAGGGTCCTACGAGCAGTACTTC
CDR3 protein: CASSYPAPGSYEQYF

clone size: NA
V gene: TRBV5-1
J gene: TRBJ2-3
D gene: NA
CDR3 DNA: TGCGCCAGCAGCTTGGCGGCGGACACAGATACGCAGTATTTT
CDR3 protein: CASSLAADTDTQYF

clone size: NA
V gene: TRBV6-4
J gene: TRBJ1-5
D gene: NA
CDR3 DNA: TGTGCCAGCAGTGCAGGGGACAATCAGCCCCAGCATTTT
CDR3 protein: CASSAGDNQPQHF

clone size: NA
V gene: TRBV7-9
J gene: TRBJ2-2
D gene: NA
CDR3 DNA: TGTGCCAGCAGCTTAGCGGGGGGGCAGAGGACCGGGGAGCTGTTTTTT
CDR3 protein: CASSLAGGQRTGELFF

clone size: few
V gene: TRBV28
J gene: TRBJ1-2
D gene: NA
CDR3 DNA: TGTGCCAGCAGTTTACTGGACACAGGCTATGGCTACACCTTC
CDR3 protein: CASSLLDTGYGYTF

clone size: NA
V gene: TRBV4-1
J gene: TRBJ1-1
D gene: NA
CDR3 DNA: TGCGCCAGCAGCCAGGGAAGCACTGAAGCTTTCTTT
CDR3 protein: CASSQGSTEAFF

clone size: NA
V gene: TRBV9
J gene: TRBJ2-7
D gene: TRBD1
CDR3 DNA: TGTGCCAGCAGCGGGGGACCGGGACAGCTAACCTACGAGCAGTACTTC
CDR3 protein: CASSGGPGQLTYEQYF

clone size: NA
V gene: TRBV19
J gene: TRBJ2-1
D gene: NA
CDR3 DNA: TGTGCCAGTAGTATAGAGGGCTCCTATCTCAATGAGCAGTTCTTC
CDR3 protein: CASSIEGSYLNEQFF

clone size: NA
V gene: TRBV30
J gene: TRBJ2-1
D gene: NA
CDR3 DNA: TGTGCCTGGAAACGGGACGGACCCAATGAGCAGTTCTTC
CDR3 protein: CAWKRDGPNEQFF

clone size: once
V gene: TRBV10-2
J gene: TRBJ2-1
D gene: NA
CDR3 DNA: TGCGCCAGCTACGACTCGAGCGGCATCTACAATGAGCAGTTCTTC
CDR3 protein: CASYDSSGIYNEQFF

clone size: once
V gene: TRBV6-5
J gene: TRBJ2-7
D gene: NA
CDR3 DNA: TGTGCCAGCAGTCCTGCTGGCGACGAGCAGTACTTC
CDR3 protein: CASSPAGDEQYF

clone size: NA
V gene: TRBV19
J gene: TRBJ2-7
D gene: TRBD1
CDR3 DNA: TGTGCCAGTAGTATTGGGACAGGGGATTCCTACGAGCAGTACTTC
CDR3 protein: CASSIGTGDSYEQYF

clone size: NA
V gene: TRBV5-1
J gene: TRBJ2-7
D gene: NA
CDR3 DNA: TGCGCCAGCAGCTTGGTGCAGGGCGAGCAGTACTTC
CDR3 protein: CASSLVQGEQYF